The rows below give T cell receptor beta chains drawn from one sample of a study of T cells in Graves' hyperthyroidism and ophthalmopathy. MiXCR, run by TCRdb on the multiplex PCR reads, gives a single entry per CDR3 protein. The sample consists of some 350,000 distinct CDR3 sequences, roughly an eighth of them appearing once. Sequencing input: blood. The source is a middle-aged woman with Graves' ophthalmopathy. Both conserved end residues are part of each CDR3. A D gene is named only where the DNA matches it firmly. Rows give clone size only sometimes, using once, few, many, or a class for an expanded clone.

v_call	d_call	j_call	clone_size	cdr3_aa	cdr3_nt
TRBV28	-	TRBJ1-5	many	CASSLYGGQPQHF	TGTGCCAGCAGTTTATACGGGGGCCAGCCCCAGCATTTT
TRBV19	-	TRBJ1-2	few	CASSTGLRQGYTF	TGTGCCAGTAGTACGGGACTCAGACAAGGCTACACCTTC
TRBV7-7	-	TRBJ2-7	many	CASSLEPGYEQYF	TGTGCTAGCAGCTTAGAACCTGGCTACGAGCAGTACTTC
TRBV19	TRBD1	TRBJ1-1	-	CASSPYRGAGAFF	TGTGCCAGTAGTCCCTACAGGGGGGCCGGAGCTTTCTTT
TRBV18	TRBD1	TRBJ1-2	many	CASSPQPPGTVLYGYTF	TGTGCCAGCTCACCACAACCCCCAGGGACAGTCCTCTATGGCTACACCTTC
TRBV6-1	TRBD1	TRBJ2-7	many	CASSPRTGPEQYF	TGTGCCAGCAGCCCCAGGACAGGTCCTGAGCAGTACTTC
TRBV7-2	TRBD1	TRBJ1-5	few	CASTSESHQKLDRASNQPQHF	TGTGCCAGCACCTCTGAATCTCACCAAAAATTGGACAGGGCTAGCAATCAGCCCCAGCATTTT
TRBV4-2	-	TRBJ2-1	-	CASSRTRVEQFF	TGTGCCAGCAGCCGAACTAGGGTTGAGCAGTTCTTC
TRBV6-1	-	TRBJ2-5	many	CASSGDYQETQYF	TGTGCCAGCAGTGGGGACTACCAAGAGACCCAGTACTTC
TRBV7-8	TRBD1	TRBJ2-2	-	CASSSRQGWPGELFF	TGTGCCAGCAGCTCCCGACAGGGTTGGCCCGGGGAGCTGTTTTTT
TRBV7-9	-	TRBJ1-1	many	CASSLYWQMNTEAFF	TGTGCCAGCAGCTTATATTGGCAAATGAACACTGAAGCTTTCTTT
TRBV11-2	-	TRBJ1-1	once	CASSQYMNTEAVF	TGTGCCAGCAGCCAATACATGAACACTGAAGCTGTCTTT
TRBV3-1	TRBD2	TRBJ2-2	-	CASSPTSGSTGELFF	TGTGCCAGCAGCCCGACTAGCGGCAGCACCGGGGAGCTGTTTTTT
TRBV7-9	TRBD2	TRBJ2-2	-	CASSLGLAGTTGELFF	TGTGCCAGCAGCTTAGGACTAGCGGGAACCACCGGGGAGCTGTTTTTT
TRBV7-9	TRBD2	TRBJ2-7	many	CASSLGGVSYEQYF	TGTGCCAGCAGTCTTGGGGGGGTCTCCTACGAGCAGTACTTC
TRBV20-1	TRBD1	TRBJ2-7	few	CSARASGQGYEQYF	TGCAGTGCTAGAGCGTCTGGACAGGGCTACGAGCAGTACTTC
TRBV6-1	-	TRBJ1-6	-	CASASQGSGSPLHF	TGTGCCAGCGCCTCTCAGGGGAGTGGATCACCCCTCCACTTT
TRBV10-3	TRBD2	TRBJ2-1	many	CAISDAGRGSYNEQFF	TGTGCCATCAGTGACGCGGGGAGGGGCTCCTACAATGAGCAGTTCTTC
TRBV28	TRBD2	TRBJ2-5	many	CASSSGLAERYQETQYF	TGTGCCAGCAGTTCCGGACTAGCGGAAAGGTACCAAGAGACCCAGTACTTC
TRBV4-1	TRBD2	TRBJ2-3	few	CASSLAGFTDTQYF	TGCGCCAGCAGTTTAGCGGGGTTCACAGATACGCAGTATTTT